This entry features one T cell receptor beta chain sequence. This record comes from a study of blood T cell repertoires in COVID-19. Study-level background: The United States, Italy and Spain supplied acute and convalescent COVID-19 samples. T cells, B-cell-depleted T cells, or PBMCs provided the cDNA or gDNA that served as material.

Membership in each cohort depended on participant-reported clinical history. J gave up 6 bases and V 4 bases, and 7 bases lay outside the gene matches. The CDR3 extends over 15 amino acids. The germline gives CDR1 MNHEY, CDR2 SVGEGT. Per the study methods: Reference gene primer amplification yielded estimated nucleated cell counts. Using immunoSEQ multiplex PCR, the repertoire was profiled, and TCRdb retains in-frame clones only, with some absent. D and trimming were read from the DNA, whereas the V and J calls and clone size are those reported in that table. Counted here are approximately 250,000 clones, 80% to 90% occurring once; the ten biggest clones make up over 4%.

The V gene is TRBV6-2 or TRBV6-3, the J gene TRBJ1-5; 9 nucleotides match TRBD1. The sequence was collected from a woman aged 25 to 39 with acute COVID-19. Sequencing used PBMCs or T cells enriched from blood (not recorded which). The CDR3 nucleotides are TGTGCCAGCAGTTCCTACAGGGGGCGGGTTCAGCCCCAGCATTTT. It encodes CASSSYRGRVQPQHF.